This T cell receptor beta chain was observed in a study of TIL therapy for anti-PD-1-resistant metastatic lung cancer. The time point: pre-treatment sample, taken before nivolumab and TIL therapy. The V gene's germline CDR1 is SGHKS and CDR2 YYEKEE (reference sequence). V gave up 0 bases and J gave up 4 bases, with 8 bases separating them. The CDR3 spans 14 residues. The immunoSEQ assay was v3. Sequenced by immunoSEQ multiplex PCR; TCRdb stores in-frame clones only, minus some. Here the sample spans more than 45,000 clones, around 90% being singletons. The sequencing here drew on blood, taken at baseline. The receptor was derived from a person between 30 and 80 years old with non-small cell lung cancer. The chain carries TRBV5-5 and TRBJ1-5; D is undetermined. The CDR3 nucleotides are TGTGCCAGCAGCTTGGTAGCGGAGAATCAGCCCCAGCATTTT. It codes for CASSLVAENQPQHF.